This T cell receptor (beta chain) was sequenced in a study of T cells in Graves' hyperthyroidism and ophthalmopathy. RNA transcripts gave rise to amplified TCR beta CDR3 regions. The HTBI primer set drove a first-round RT-PCR of the TCR CDR3. In TCRdb, the multiplex PCR reads were re-called with MiXCR into one record per CDR3 protein. The sample lists roughly 400,000 distinct CDR3 sequences, around a quarter occurring once. This clonotype was seen at least ten times. The V end was cut by 0 bases, the J end by 5 bases, with 17 bases between. Germline lookup yields CDR1 SGHNT and CDR2 YENEEA. The CDR3 is 16 amino acids. Those patients with uncontrolled infection, other autoimmune disease, pregnancy or lactation were excluded.

Sample: blood. V gene TRBV11-3 combines with J gene TRBJ2-7, with D uncertain. The sequence came from a man over 45 with Graves' hyperthyroidism. CDR3 coding DNA: TGTGCCAGCAGCTTAGATGGATCTCCTTTGCGAAACGAGCAGTACTTC. It translates to CASSLDGSPLRNEQYF.